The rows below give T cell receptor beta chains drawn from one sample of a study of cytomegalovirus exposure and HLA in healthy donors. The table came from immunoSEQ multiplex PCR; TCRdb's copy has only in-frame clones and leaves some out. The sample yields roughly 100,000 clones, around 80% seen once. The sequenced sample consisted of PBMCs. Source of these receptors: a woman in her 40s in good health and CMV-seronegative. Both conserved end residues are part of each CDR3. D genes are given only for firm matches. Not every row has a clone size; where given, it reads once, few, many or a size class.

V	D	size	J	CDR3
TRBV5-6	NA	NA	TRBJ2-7	CASSLRGYSYEQYF
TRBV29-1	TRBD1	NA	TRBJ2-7	CSALRTGTGEQYF
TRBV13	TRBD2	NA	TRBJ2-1	CASSLKGGLAGWAPGNEQFF
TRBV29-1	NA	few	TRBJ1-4	CSVEEGAGAEAEKLFF
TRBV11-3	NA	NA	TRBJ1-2	CASSPAGTPLGRSSRYGYTF
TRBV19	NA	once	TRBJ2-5	CASSIDLGQGTQYF
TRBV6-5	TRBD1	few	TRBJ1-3	CASLGGPGNTIYF
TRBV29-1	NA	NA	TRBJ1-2	CSVEVWGRYTF
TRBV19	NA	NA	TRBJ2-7	CASSETGGGPEQYF
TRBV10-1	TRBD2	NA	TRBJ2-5	CASIGTSGRAGETQYF
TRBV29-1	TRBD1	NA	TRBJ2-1	CSAIPGQGAREQFF
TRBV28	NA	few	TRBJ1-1	CASRFNLPYTEAFF
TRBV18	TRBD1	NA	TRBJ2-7	CASSLDRGSSYEQYF
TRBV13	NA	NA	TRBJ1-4	CASSLFGGANEKLFF
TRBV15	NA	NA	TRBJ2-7	CATSRAGYEQYF
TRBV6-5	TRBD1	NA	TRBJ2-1	CASSKDRGTLNEQFF
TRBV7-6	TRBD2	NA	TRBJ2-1	CASSFTPYPGPSGDNEQFF
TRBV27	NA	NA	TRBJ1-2	CASSFTGLYGYTF
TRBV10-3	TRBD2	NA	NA	CATSTSEHYEQYF
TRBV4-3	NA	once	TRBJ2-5	CASSQDPKETQYF
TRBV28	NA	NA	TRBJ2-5	CASSNLQGRETQYF
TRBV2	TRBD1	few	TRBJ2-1	CASSLGQGKYEQFF
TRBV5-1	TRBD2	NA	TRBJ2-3	CASSLGAGLLTDTQYF
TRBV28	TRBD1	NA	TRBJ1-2	CAMKGGQGLGYTF
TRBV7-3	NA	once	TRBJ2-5	CASSLTGEAETQYF
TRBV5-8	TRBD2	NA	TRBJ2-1	CASSLDSGLAGSYEQFF
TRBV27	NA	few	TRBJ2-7	CASSLLDRTYEQYF
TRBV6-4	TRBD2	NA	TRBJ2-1	CASSEDSGSYNEQFF
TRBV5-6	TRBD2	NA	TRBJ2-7	CASSMGLASYEQYF
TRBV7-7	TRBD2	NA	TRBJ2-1	CASSSGLAGVNEQFF
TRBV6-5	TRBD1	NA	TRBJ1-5	CASSLGTGTNQPQHF
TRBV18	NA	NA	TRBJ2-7	CASSPPWGREFSYEQYF
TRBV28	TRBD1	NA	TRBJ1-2	CASSRQGAYGYTF
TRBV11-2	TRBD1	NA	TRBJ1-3	CASSFRGNTIYF
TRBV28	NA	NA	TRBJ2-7	CASSPTGFKTSYEQYF
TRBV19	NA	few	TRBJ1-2	CAASLGQGVGYGYTF
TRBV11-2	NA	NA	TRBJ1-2	CASSLSGGYGYTF
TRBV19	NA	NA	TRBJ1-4	CASSRMTANEKLFF
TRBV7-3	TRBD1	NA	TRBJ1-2	CASSSEISTGDYGYTF
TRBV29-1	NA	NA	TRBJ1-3	CSVGGLSGNTIYF
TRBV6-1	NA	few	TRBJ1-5	CASSDFGQGNQPQHF
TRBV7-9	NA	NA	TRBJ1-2	CASSISEANYGYTF
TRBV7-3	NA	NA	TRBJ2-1	CASSSFGPSYNEQFF
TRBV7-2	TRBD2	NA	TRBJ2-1	CASSFGLVFDEQFF
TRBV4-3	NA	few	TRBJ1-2	CASSQNGLYGYTF
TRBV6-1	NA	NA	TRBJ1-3	CASSEQGNTIYF
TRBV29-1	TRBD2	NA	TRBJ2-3	CSVDILAGAADTQYF
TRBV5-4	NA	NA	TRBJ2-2	CASFSRSTGELFF
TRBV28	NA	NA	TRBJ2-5	CASSSRPGTMGNQETQYF
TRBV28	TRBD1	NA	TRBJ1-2	CASSLVGDRAVGGYTF
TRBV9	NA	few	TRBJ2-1	CASSVAGTGYNEQFF
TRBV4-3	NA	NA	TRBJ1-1	CVSSQENRGRGPNTEAFF
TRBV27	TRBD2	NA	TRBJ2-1	CASSLSAGGLYNEQFF
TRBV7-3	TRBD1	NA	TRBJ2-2	CASSTSRDRGPGSTGELFF
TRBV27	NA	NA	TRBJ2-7	CASSLSVKHEQYF